The T cell receptor beta chain described here comes from a study of blood T cell repertoires in COVID-19. The assay was immunoSEQ multiplex PCR, and TCRdb's table has in-frame clones only and misses some. The sample lists a few hundred thousand clones; 85% to 90% were seen once. The V and J ends lost 5 bases and 7 bases respectively, with 24 bases between them. Germline CDR1 is SGHTA and CDR2 is FQGNSA. The CDR3 is 17 amino acids. Sequencing input: peripheral blood. This sequence joins TRBV7-2 and TRBJ1-5; no clear D. This receptor was obtained from a man between 18 and 29 years old with COVID-19, enrolled during active disease. The CDR3 loop is CASSPQVGRPLRQPQHF. The CDR3 DNA reads as TGTGCCAGCAGCCCTCAAGTGGGCAGGCCCCTCAGGCAGCCCCAGCATTTT.